This is a list of T cell receptor beta chains from one sample in a study of T cells in severe cutaneous drug reactions. TCRdb re-called the multiplex PCR reads, yielding one record per CDR3 amino acid sequence without DNA. The table counts over 20,000 distinct CDR3 sequences; roughly 7.7% lies in the top ten. The sequenced material came from PBMCs. The receptors were gathered from a human donor with toxic epidermal necrolysis, a severe cutaneous drug reaction. Both conserved end residues are part of each CDR3. Clone size appears in some rows only: once, few, many, or a class for an expanded clone.

j_gene	v_gene	abundance	CDR3aa
TRBJ2-5	TRBV7-9	NA	CASSSPEKETQYF
TRBJ2-3	TRBV20-1	NA	CSARDLASDTDTQYF
TRBJ2-1	TRBV5-1	NA	CASSLDESDEQFF
TRBJ1-5	TRBV11-1	medium-sized	CASSSRVGQPQHF
TRBJ2-1	TRBV10-3	NA	CAISELDAGQFF
TRBJ1-1	TRBV7-3	NA	CASSLTGNTEAFF
TRBJ1-1	TRBV4-1	NA	CASSQETMNTEAFF
TRBJ2-3	TRBV28	NA	CASSLVSTDTQYF
TRBJ2-6	TRBV4-3	NA	CASSRGAGGFHSGANVLTF
TRBJ2-5	TRBV7-9	NA	CASSLRLAGGVETQYF
TRBJ2-3	TRBV7-3	NA	CASSLYGGGTDTQYF
TRBJ2-7	TRBV28	NA	CASSPLALEQYF
TRBJ2-7	TRBV4-1	NA	CASSRTLALEQYF
TRBJ2-3	TRBV7-9	NA	CASSPPYQDTQYF
TRBJ1-2	TRBV19	NA	CASSLQGARIYGYTF
TRBJ2-3	TRBV7-6	NA	CASSRPSAGQLFTDTQYF
TRBJ1-5	TRBV6-5	medium-sized	CASSPRQDQPQHF
TRBJ1-2	TRBV24-1	NA	CATSDKGAGYGYTF
TRBJ2-3	TRBV12-5	NA	CASGLDGSTDTQYF
TRBJ1-4	TRBV9	NA	CASSATGGDEKLFF
TRBJ2-1	TRBV29-1	NA	CSVEGLAVNEQFF
TRBJ2-3	TRBV13	NA	CASSHSLAGSTDTQYF
TRBJ2-1	TRBV2	medium-sized	CASSPGETAVNEQFF
TRBJ1-4	TRBV12-3/TRBV12-4	NA	CASSSSDRRNEKLFF
TRBJ2-1	TRBV2	NA	CASSRLAGLYNEQFF
TRBJ1-2	TRBV27	NA	CASSLPREWGYTF
TRBJ2-3	TRBV18	medium-sized	CASSPSVASSTDTQYF
TRBJ2-3	TRBV29-1	NA	CSVEDPRGTDTQYF
TRBJ2-7	TRBV2	medium-sized	CASSRQKAYEQYF
TRBJ2-1	TRBV4-3	NA	CASSQDLLAESSYNEQFF
TRBJ2-7	TRBV6-1	NA	CASSRDSQVYEQYF
TRBJ1-5	TRBV2	NA	CASSDLDRDRVNQPQHF
TRBJ2-1	TRBV6-2/TRBV6-3	NA	CASTILGTSEGYNEQFF
TRBJ2-1	TRBV20-1	NA	CSARDRVMYTSYNEQFF
TRBJ2-3	TRBV2	NA	CASTGNTDTQYF
TRBJ1-2	TRBV27	NA	CASSERSPLGGYTF
TRBJ1-6	TRBV2	medium-sized	CASRGVGAAYNSPLHF
TRBJ2-7	TRBV4-1	NA	CASSQSGLAGVVEQYF
TRBJ2-7	TRBV10-3	NA	CAISEWGPDGEQYF
TRBJ2-3	TRBV4-1	NA	CASNTAGRGADTQYF
TRBJ1-1	TRBV20-1	NA	CSAKGSNGMNTEAFF
TRBJ2-7	TRBV10-1	NA	CASSGALGYEQYF
TRBJ1-6	TRBV7-9	NA	CASSLSLGGSYNSPLHF
TRBJ1-6	TRBV20-1	NA	CSARGVSFDSPLHF
TRBJ2-1	TRBV7-9	NA	CASSPWGINEQFF
TRBJ1-1	TRBV27	NA	CASSFGENLNTEAFF